This T cell receptor beta chain was obtained from a study of patients and donors after allogeneic stem cell transplantation. TCRdb reanalysed the RT-PCR reads using MiXCR and keeps one entry per CDR3 protein. The data show 150,000 to 250,000 distinct CDR3 sequences, with 40% to 45% seen just once and 33% held by the top ten. Germline V CDR1 and CDR2: ENHRY, SYGVKD. The CDR3 is 15 residues long. The trim removed 3 bases at V and 3 bases at J, leaving 6 bases unmatched. This chain joins TRBV10-3 and TRBJ2-3; 7 bases are a match to TRBD2. This clonotype originated in a human donor who was either an allogeneic HSCT recipient or a stem cell or donor lymphocyte infusion donor (not recorded which). It is not recorded whose cells these are; they may come from a transplant donor. The sample consisted of blood, either unsorted or a sorted T cell fraction (not recorded which). In DNA, the CDR3 is TGTGCCATCAGTGATCCGTCTAGCGGAACAGATACGCAGTATTTT. Residues: CAISDPSSGTDTQYF.